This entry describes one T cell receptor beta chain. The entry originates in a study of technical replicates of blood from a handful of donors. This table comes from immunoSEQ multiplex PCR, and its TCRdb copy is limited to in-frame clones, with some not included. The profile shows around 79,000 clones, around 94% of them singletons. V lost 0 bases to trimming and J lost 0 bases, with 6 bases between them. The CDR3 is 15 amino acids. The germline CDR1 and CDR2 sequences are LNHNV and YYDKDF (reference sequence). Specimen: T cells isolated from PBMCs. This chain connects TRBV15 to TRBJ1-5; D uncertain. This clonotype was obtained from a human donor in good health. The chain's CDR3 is CATSRDPHSNQPQHF. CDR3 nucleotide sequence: TGTGCCACCAGCAGAGATCCCCATAGCAATCAGCCCCAGCATTTT.